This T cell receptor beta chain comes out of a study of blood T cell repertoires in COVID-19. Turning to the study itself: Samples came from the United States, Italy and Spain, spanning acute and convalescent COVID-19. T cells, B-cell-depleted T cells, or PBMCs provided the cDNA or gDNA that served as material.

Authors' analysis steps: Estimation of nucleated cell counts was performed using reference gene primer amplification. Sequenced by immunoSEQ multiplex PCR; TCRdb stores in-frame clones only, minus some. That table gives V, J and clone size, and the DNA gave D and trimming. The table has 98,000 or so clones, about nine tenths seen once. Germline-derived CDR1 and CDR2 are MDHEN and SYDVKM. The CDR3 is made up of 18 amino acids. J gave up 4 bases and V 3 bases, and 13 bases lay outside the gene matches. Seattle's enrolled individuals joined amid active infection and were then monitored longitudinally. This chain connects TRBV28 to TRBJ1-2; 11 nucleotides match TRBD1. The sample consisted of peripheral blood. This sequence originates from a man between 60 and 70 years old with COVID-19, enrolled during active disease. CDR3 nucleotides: TGTGCCAGCAGTTTGGTGGTATGGGGACAGGGGGAGACCTATGGCTACACCTTC. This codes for CASSLVVWGQGETYGYTF.